What follows are 29 T cell receptor beta chains derived from one specimen sequenced in a study of cytomegalovirus exposure and HLA in healthy donors. The PCR ran on 60 Vbeta and 13 Jbeta primers. Sequencing was performed with immunoSEQ multiplex PCR; in TCRdb, only in-frame clones are kept and a portion is missing. Of 130,000 or so clones listed, more than 75% were seen once; the top ten hold about 2%. Sample: PBMCs. These TCRs come from a man aged 18 to 29 in good health and CMV-seronegative.

The chain carries TRBV12-5 and TRBJ1-2; tentatively, D is TRBD1 (5 bases). Between the trimmed V and J ends, which lost 0 bases and 8 bases, there was a span of 13 bases. CDR1 and CDR2 from the germline V gene are LGHNT and FRNRAP. The CDR3 spans 14 residues. The CDR3 sequence: CASGLVNRLEGYTF. The CDR3 bases are TGTGCTAGTGGTTTGGTGAACAGGTTGGAGGGCTACACCTTC. The full variable domain, with the rest looked up from reference TRBV12-5 and TRBJ1-2, is DARVTQTPRHKVTEMGQEVTMRCQPILGHNTVFWYRQTMMQGLELLAYFRNRAPLDDSGMPKDRFSAEMPDATLATLKIQPSEPRDSAVYFCASGLVNRLEGYTFGSGTRLTVV.

The CDR3 protein is CASSARGLENIQYF. CDR3 nucleotide sequence: TGTGCCAGCAGCGCCAGGGGGCTAGAGAACATTCAGTACTTC. The gene calls are TRBV9 and TRBJ2-4, with TRBD1 identical over 8 bases. Germline loops: CDR1 SGDLS, CDR2 YYNGEE. V trimming: 3 bases; J trimming: 7 bases; junction bases outside the gene matches: 6. This CDR3 contains 14 residues.

This clone occurred once. The J gene is TRBJ2-1, the V gene TRBV19; 7 bases agree with TRBD2. The CDR3 contains 17 residues. Per germline, CDR1 LNHDA and CDR2 SQIVND (reference sequence). With 1 base clipped from V and 6 bases from J, the junction kept 12 bases outside the gene matches. The CDR3, as DNA: TGTGCCAGTAGTATAGGAAGTCCGTGGGGGGGAAGCAATGAGCAGTTCTTC. The encoded protein is CASSIGSPWGGSNEQFF. Using reference TRBV19 and TRBJ2-1 for the parts outside the CDR3, the full variable domain is DGGITQSPKYLFRKEGQNVTLSCEQNLNHDAMYWYRQDPGQGLRLIYYSQIVNDFQKGDIAEGYSVSREKKESFPLTVTSAQKNPTAFYLCASSIGSPWGGSNEQFFGPGTRLTVL.

This chain connects TRBV5-1 to TRBJ1-1; perhaps TRBD1 as D (5 bases). Between the trimmed V and J ends, which lost 1 base and 1 base, there was a span of 14 bases. Germline V gives CDR1 SGHRS, CDR2 YFSETQ. CDR3 length equals 16 residues. CDR3 residues: CASSLSGRAKNTEAFF. The CDR3 coding sequence is TGCGCCAGCAGCTTGTCGGGCAGGGCGAAGAACACTGAAGCTTTCTTT. Based on the CDR3 plus reference TRBV5-1 and TRBJ1-1, the full variable domain is KAGVTQTPRYLIKTRGQQVTLSCSPISGHRSVSWYQQTPGQGLQFLFEYFSETQRNKGNFPGRFSGRQFSNSRSEMNVSTLELGDSALYLCASSLSGRAKNTEAFFGQGTRLTVV.

The chain employs TRBV6-4 and TRBJ1-1; TRBD1 matches 9 bases. Germline loops: CDR1 MRHNA, CDR2 SNTAGT. There are 15 residues in the CDR3. V gave up 6 bases and J gave up 4 bases; unmatched junction bases: 9. CDR3 in amino acids: CASSLSGQGLTEAFF. The CDR3, as DNA: TGTGCCAGCAGCCTATCAGGACAGGGGCTCACTGAAGCTTTCTTT.

The chain joins TRBV11-2 to TRBJ1-2; possibly TRBD1 for D (5 bases). The germline V gene has CDR1 SGHAT and CDR2 FQNNGV. The CDR3 is made up of 13 amino acids. V lost 3 bases to trimming and J lost 1 base, with 6 bases between them. CDR3 sequence (DNA): TGTGCCAGCAGCTTGGGGCTTAACTATGGCTACACCTTC. It codes for CASSLGLNYGYTF. The full variable domain, rest sourced from reference TRBV11-2 and TRBJ1-2, is EAGVAQSPRYKIIEKRQSVAFWCNPISGHATLYWYQQILGQGPKLLIQFQNNGVVDDSQLPKDRFSAERLKGVDSTLKIQPAKLEDSAVYLCASSLGLNYGYTFGSGTRLTVV.

This clone was detected once. The chain uses TRBV12-1 and TRBJ2-5; the D call in the table, TRBD2, was not verified against the DNA. TRBV12-1 is classified as a pseudogene. This CDR3 is built from 17 residues. In nucleotides, the CDR3 is TGTGCCAGCAGTTATCTGGGGACTAGCGGGGACCAAGAGACCCAGTACTTC. It is translated as CASSYLGTSGDQETQYF.

The chain combines TRBV5-6 with TRBJ1-2; TRBD1 aligns across 7 bases. This CDR3 region has 13 residues. Trimming took 4 bases from V and 2 from J; bases not matched to a gene: 2. CDR1 and CDR2 from the germline V gene are SGHDT and YYEEEE. For the CDR3, the DNA is TGTGCCAGCAGCCAGGACAGGAACTATGGCTACACCTTC. Encoded protein: CASSQDRNYGYTF.

CDR3 in DNA: TGCGCCAGCAGCCAAGATCGGGACAGATCTAACTATGGCTACACCTTC. The encoded protein is CASSQDRDRSNYGYTF. This rearrangement joins TRBV4-3 to TRBJ1-2; 7 bases map to TRBD1. Germline loops: CDR1 LGHNA, CDR2 YSLEER. The CDR3 consists of 16 residues. V was pared by 0 bases and J by 0 bases, with 4 bases of the junction left unmatched.

This clone was detected a few times. V and J are TRBV4-1 and TRBJ2-5; 10 bases are shared with TRBD2. CDR1 and CDR2 from the germline V gene are MGHRA and YSYEKL. This CDR3 has 17 residues. The trim removed 3 bases at V and 3 bases at J, leaving 10 bases unmatched. CDR3 amino acids: CASSQPSPGLAKETQYF. The CDR3 bases are TGCGCCAGCAGCCAGCCTTCCCCGGGACTAGCGAAAGAGACCCAGTACTTC.

The CDR3 sequence is CASSLHTQGQETQYF. CDR3 nucleotide sequence: TGTGCCAGCAGCTTACATACGCAGGGTCAAGAGACCCAGTACTTC. The rearrangement uses TRBV7-6 and TRBJ2-5, with a tentative D call TRBD1 (5 bases). Trimming shortened V by 2 bases and J by 2 bases, and 12 bases separated the two germline ends. Germline lookup yields CDR1 SGHVS and CDR2 FNYEAQ. This CDR3 has 15 amino acids. The whole variable domain, filled in from reference TRBV7-6 and TRBJ2-5, reads GAGVSQSPRYKVTKRGQDVALRCDPISGHVSLYWYRQALGQGPEFLTYFNYEAQQDKSGLPNDRFSAERPEGSISTLTIQRTEQRDSAMYRCASSLHTQGQETQYFGPGTRLLVL.

The chain employs TRBV2 and TRBJ1-2, with unresolved D. CDR1 is SNHLY and CDR2 is FYNNEI in the germline V gene. The CDR3 length is 12 residues. Deletions cut 3 bases from V and 8 bases from J, with 10 bases between. Here the CDR3 DNA reads TGTGCCAGCAGTGACGGTTCCTCCGGCTACACCTTC. It yields the protein CASSDGSSGYTF.

V is TRBV13 and J is TRBJ2-7; TRBD2 is a possible D gene (6 bases). Germline assignment: CDR1 PRHDT and CDR2 FYEKMQ (reference sequence). CDR3 length: 11 residues. V gave up 3 bases and J gave up 6 bases, with 6 bases separating them. CDR3 sequence (DNA): TGTGCCAGCAGCTTGGGGGGCGAGCAGTACTTC. Protein sequence: CASSLGGEQYF.

CDR3 loop: CATSRDQLGSQPQHF. The CDR3 DNA reads TGTGCCACCAGCAGAGATCAGTTGGGGAGTCAGCCCCAGCATTTT. V usage is TRBV15 and J usage is TRBJ1-5; the D is unclear. CDR1 LNHNV and CDR2 YYDKDF come from the germline V gene (reference sequence). This CDR3 region has 15 residues. The ends were cut back, 0 bases at V and 6 bases at J, with 12 bases in the middle. The full variable domain, its missing parts supplied by reference TRBV15 and TRBJ1-5, is DAMVIQNPRYQVTQFGKPVTLSCSQTLNHNVMYWYQQKSSQAPKLLFHYYDKDFNNEADTPDNFQSRRPNTSFCFLDIRSPGLGDTAMYLCATSRDQLGSQPQHFGDGTRLSIL.

The J gene is TRBJ2-3, the V gene TRBV5-6; possible D gene TRBD1, 7 bases. The V end was cut by 0 bases, the J end by 7 bases, with 24 bases between. This CDR3 has 18 amino acids. CDR1 and CDR2 from the germline V gene are SGHDT and YYEEEE. CDR3 nucleotide sequence: TGTGCCAGCAGCTTGGTGGGGACTCAGGGGGGTATTCGGAATACGCAGTATTTT. It specifies CASSLVGTQGGIRNTQYF.

CDR3 loop: CASSGASYEQYF. CDR3 coding DNA: TGCGCCAGCAGCGGGGCTTCCTACGAGCAGTACTTC. The genes are TRBV4-1 and TRBJ2-5, with D possibly being TRBD1 (5 bases). The last part of the DNA fits TRBJ2-7 better; the J call may be wrong. This CDR3 is 12 amino acids long. CDR1 and CDR2 (germline): MGHRA, YSYEKL.

The chain uses TRBV6-1 and TRBJ1-2; D is unresolved. CDR1 is MNHNS and CDR2 is SASEGT in the germline V gene. V was trimmed by 3 bases and J by 7 bases, leaving 15 bases between them. The CDR3 loop spans 14 amino acids. The CDR3 region has the DNA TGTGCCAGCAGTGATGCGGGCCCCCCCTTTGGCTACACCTTC. It codes for CASSDAGPPFGYTF.

This chain joins TRBV6-6 and TRBJ1-3; possibly TRBD1 for D (5 bases). The germline V gene has CDR1 MNHNY and CDR2 SVGAGI (reference sequence). V dropped 6 bases and J dropped 0 bases, with 15 bases sitting between them. CDR3 size: 16 residues. The DNA of the CDR3 is TGTGCCAGCAGAAACCCCCAGGGTCTCTCTGGAAACACCATATATTTT. Translating gives CASRNPQGLSGNTIYF.

The rearrangement uses TRBV29-1 and TRBJ2-7; D possibly corresponds to TRBD1 (5 bases). V was cut by 2 bases and J by 4 bases, with 15 bases left in between. There are 14 residues in the CDR3. CDR1 SQVTM and CDR2 ANQGSEA come from the germline V gene. CDR3 sequence: CSVEFPGSKYEQYF. The CDR3 DNA reads TGCAGCGTTGAATTCCCAGGGTCCAAGTACGAGCAGTACTTC.

The chain is built from TRBV6-6 and TRBJ1-3, with 7 bases matching TRBD1. J gave up 6 bases and V 7 bases, and 9 bases lay outside the gene matches. Germline CDR1 MNHNY, CDR2 SVGAGI (reference sequence). CDR3 length: 14 residues. The CDR3: CASKDRLVENTIYF. The CDR3 DNA follows: TGTGCCAGCAAGGACAGGCTTGTTGAAAACACCATATATTTT.

The chain is built from TRBV5-6 and TRBJ1-6; the D gene is possibly TRBD1 (6 bases). V was shortened by 0 bases and J by 6 bases, with 10 bases between the two germline ends. CDR1 is SGHDT and CDR2 is YYEEEE in the germline V gene. The CDR3 has 15 amino acids. The CDR3 here is CASSLGTVSNSPLHF. Written as DNA, the CDR3 is TGTGCCAGCAGCTTGGGGACAGTTTCTAATTCACCCCTCCACTTT. The full variable domain, rest sourced from reference TRBV5-6 and TRBJ1-6, is DAGVTQSPTHLIKTRGQQVTLRCSPKSGHDTVSWYQQALGQGPQFIFQYYEEEERQRGNFPDRFSGHQFPNYSSELNVNALLLGDSALYLCASSLGTVSNSPLHFGNGTRLTVT.

This clone was seen a few times. The chain employs TRBV18 and TRBJ2-7; D is uncertain. The CDR3 contains 15 residues. The germline gives CDR1 KGHSH, CDR2 LQKENI. V lost 3 bases and J lost 1, with 13 bases in between. CDR3 in amino acids: CASSPPISVSYEQYF. The CDR3 nucleotides are TGTGCCAGCTCACCTCCTATATCGGTTTCCTACGAGCAGTACTTC.

The table lists this clone with a few counts. The rearrangement links TRBV6-5 to TRBJ1-6, with D tentatively TRBD1 (6 bases). This CDR3 region has 15 residues. The V gene's germline CDR1 is MNHEY and CDR2 SVGAGI. Between the trimmed V and J ends, which lost 6 bases and 6 bases, there was a span of 15 bases. As DNA, the CDR3 is TGTGCCAGCAGAATCGGGGGGCCCGTTAATTCACCCCTCCACTTT. It specifies CASRIGGPVNSPLHF.

The chain joins TRBV6-5 to TRBJ2-7, with D perhaps TRBD1 (5 bases). CDR3 length: 16 amino acids. Between the trimmed V and J ends, which lost 0 bases and 0 bases, there was a span of 12 bases. CDR1 MNHEY and CDR2 SVGAGI come from the germline V gene. DNA of the CDR3: TGTGCCAGCAGTTACTCGGCCCCTGGGGCCTCCTACGAGCAGTACTTC. Amino acids: CASSYSAPGASYEQYF.

The chain is built from TRBV7-6 and TRBJ2-7; D possibly corresponds to TRBD2 (5 bases). Germline assignment: CDR1 SGHVS and CDR2 FNYEAQ. The CDR3 runs 14 residues. V gave up 0 bases and J gave up 1 base, with 7 bases separating them. The CDR3 sequence is CASSLASASYEQYF. CDR3 in DNA: TGTGCCAGCAGCTTAGCTAGCGCGTCCTACGAGCAGTACTTC.

The V call is TRBV19, the J call TRBJ1-6; D not resolved. Germline-derived CDR1 and CDR2 are LNHDA and SQIVND (reference sequence). This CDR3 is built from 14 residues. Trimming removed 7 bases from V and 7 bases from J, with 14 bases in between. This chain's CDR3 is CASMEGAGNSPLHF. In DNA form, the CDR3 reads TGTGCCAGTATGGAGGGAGCCGGAAATTCACCCCTCCACTTT.

The rearrangement links TRBV5-8 to TRBJ2-1, with 8 bases lining up with TRBD1. Trimming cost V 0 bases and J 5 bases; bases outside gene matches: 10. The CDR3 extends over 17 amino acids. Germline lookup yields CDR1 SGHTS and CDR2 YDEGEE. DNA for the CDR3: TGTGCCAGCAGCTTGGTTGTTTTGACAGGGGTCGACAATGAGCAGTTCTTC. It encodes CASSLVVLTGVDNEQFF.

This clone came up once. The chain links TRBV11-3 to TRBJ2-3; 9 bases agree with TRBD1. The trim removed 4 bases at V and 8 bases at J, leaving 7 bases unmatched. Germline V gene lookup returns CDR1 SGHNT and CDR2 YENEEA. CDR3 size: 14 residues. CDR3 sequence reads: CASSSGTGSSTQYF. In DNA form, the CDR3 reads TGTGCCAGCAGCTCCGGGACAGGGTCATCTACGCAGTATTTT.

V and J are TRBV5-4 and TRBJ2-5; 10 nucleotides line up with TRBD2. The length of the CDR3 is 17 residues. V shed 0 bases, J shed 1 base, and the junction held 6 bases outside the gene matches. CDR1 SGHNT and CDR2 YYREEE come from the germline V gene (reference sequence). The CDR3 nucleotides read TGTGCCAGCAGCTTGGATCTCAGCGGGGGGGCCCAAGAGACCCAGTACTTC. Its protein product is CASSLDLSGGAQETQYF.